One sample yielded the 14 T cell receptor beta chains listed below, sequenced in a study of T cell repertoires in cytomegalovirus infection. Each CDR3 protein is one row after TCRdb ran MiXCR on the reads. The repertoire holds over 45,000 distinct CDR3 sequences, with 20% to 25% as singletons. Antigen specificity for these receptors is unknown. The material was CD8+ T cells from cultured PBMCs, obtained from culture after CMV antigen stimulation. Receptor source: a human donor in good health (CMV status not recorded). Some clones in this sample may be carry-over from other donors' samples.

This clonotype showed up just a few times. For the CDR3, the DNA is TGTGCCAGTCTTTTTAGAAACACTGAAGCTTTCTTT. Protein product: CASLFRNTEAFF. This sequence joins TRBV7-2 and TRBJ1-1; D is uncertain. Germline V CDR1 and CDR2: SGHTA, FQGNSA. This CDR3 has 12 residues. The germline V and J ends were trimmed by 9 bases and 2 bases, with 10 bases remaining between them.

This chain uses TRBV6-2 or TRBV6-3 with TRBJ1-1, with no clear D. CDR1 MNHEY and CDR2 SVGEGT come from the germline V gene. The CDR3 has 13 amino acids. V was cut by 3 bases and J by 5 bases, with 10 bases left in between. CDR3 in amino acids: CASSYGVRTEAFF. As DNA, the CDR3 is TGTGCCAGCAGTTATGGAGTAAGGACTGAAGCTTTCTTT.

This rearrangement joins TRBV6-2 or TRBV6-3 to TRBJ2-7; no definite D call. CDR1 is MNHEY and CDR2 is SVGEGT in the germline V gene. V lost 2 bases, J lost 0 bases, and 20 bases lay in between. The CDR3 has 18 residues. In DNA form, the CDR3 reads TGTGCCAGCAGTTACGGAGAAAGCGTCCGTCGGTTCTCCTACGAGCAGTACTTC. Amino acid sequence: CASSYGESVRRFSYEQYF.

This clonotype showed up many times. The chain uses TRBV7-2 and TRBJ2-1, with D perhaps being TRBD1 or TRBD2 (5 bases each). The CDR3 covers 15 residues. V was pared by 8 bases and J by 1 base, with 15 bases between. Germline CDR1 SGHTA, CDR2 FQGNSA. DNA of the CDR3: TGTGCCAGCTGGGGGAAAATCGGTTCCTACAATGAGCAGTTCTTC. Its protein is CASWGKIGSYNEQFF. The variable domain in full, completed from reference TRBV7-2 and TRBJ2-1, reads GAGVSQSPSNKVTEKGKDVELRCDPISGHTALYWYRQSLGQGLEFLIYFQGNSAPDKSGLPSDRFSAERTGGSVSTLTIQRTQQEDSAVYLCASWGKIGSYNEQFFGPGTRLTVL.

The rearrangement joins TRBV7-9 to TRBJ2-2, with 11 nucleotides matching TRBD2. The junction had 14 bases not matched to a gene; V was cut back by 5 bases and J by 3 bases. The CDR3 contains 19 residues. Germline V gives CDR1 SEHNR, CDR2 FQNEAQ (reference sequence). This chain's CDR3 is CASSDPGLAEGVDTGELFF. CDR3 nucleotide sequence: TGTGCCAGCAGCGACCCGGGACTAGCGGAGGGGGTCGACACCGGGGAGCTGTTTTTT.

The chain employs TRBV11-2 and TRBJ2-2; no clear D. CDR3 length equals 14 residues. Germline CDR1 is SGHAT and CDR2 is FQNNGV. Between the trimmed V and J ends, which lost 1 base and 4 bases, there was a span of 7 bases. In nucleotides, the CDR3 is TGTGCCAGCAGCTTAGGTCCGATCACCGGGGAGCTGTTTTTT. As protein: CASSLGPITGELFF.

This sequence joins TRBV10-3 and TRBJ2-1; maybe TRBD1 (6 bases). The CDR3 contains 16 residues. CDR1 is ENHRY and CDR2 is SYGVKD in the germline V gene. Deletions cut 1 base from V and 0 bases from J, with 10 bases between. The CDR3 region has the DNA TGTGCCATCAGTGAGTTCGCAGGGGACTCCTACAATGAGCAGTTCTTC. Its translation: CAISEFAGDSYNEQFF.

The sample holds one count of this clonotype. The CDR3 bases are TGTGCCAGCAGCACCGGATCATACAATGAGCAGTTCTTC. It yields the protein CASSTGSYNEQFF. The chain couples TRBV7-6 to TRBJ2-1, with D hard to call. The V gene's germline CDR1 is SGHVS and CDR2 FNYEAQ. The ends were cut back, 5 bases at V and 4 bases at J, with 9 bases in the middle. CDR3 length: 13 residues.

The chain links TRBV7-2 to TRBJ2-7, with 8 nucleotides matching TRBD1. This CDR3 spans 14 amino acids. In germline, CDR1 is SGHTA, CDR2 FQGNSA. The junction had 3 bases not matched to a gene; V was cut back by 3 bases and J by 2 bases. This CDR3 reads CASSFRDRTYEQYF. The CDR3, as DNA: TGTGCCAGCAGCTTCCGGGACAGGACCTACGAGCAGTACTTC. Combining the CDR3 with reference TRBV7-2 and TRBJ2-7 gives the whole variable domain GAGVSQSPSNKVTEKGKDVELRCDPISGHTALYWYRQSLGQGLEFLIYFQGNSAPDKSGLPSDRFSAERTGGSVSTLTIQRTQQEDSAVYLCASSFRDRTYEQYFGPGTRLTVT.

A few counts support this clonotype. The chain carries TRBV7-9 and TRBJ1-1; D remains unclear. The V and J ends lost 2 bases and 1 base respectively, with 8 bases between them. This CDR3 has 14 amino acids. Germline CDR1 and CDR2: SEHNR and FQNEAQ (reference sequence). The CDR3 loop is CASSLNPENTEAFF. The CDR3, as DNA: TGTGCCAGCAGCTTAAACCCAGAGAACACTGAAGCTTTCTTT.

The CDR3 sequence is CASSLRLAGDEQYF. CDR3 bases: TGTGCCAGCAGCTTAAGACTAGCGGGGGACGAGCAGTACTTC. This chain joins TRBV7-8 and TRBJ2-7, with 12 bases matching TRBD2. Per germline, CDR1 SGHVS and CDR2 FQNEAQ. This CDR3 contains 14 residues. With 2 bases clipped from V and 5 bases from J, the junction kept 1 base outside the gene matches. The variable domain in full, with the rest retrieved from reference TRBV7-8 and TRBJ2-7, is GAGVSQSPRYKVAKRGQDVALRCDPISGHVSLFWYQQALGQGPEFLTYFQNEAQLDKSGLPSDRFFAERPEGSVSTLKIQRTQQEDSAVYLCASSLRLAGDEQYFGPGTRLTVT.

The chain combines TRBV7-9 with TRBJ2-7; 9 bases are shared with TRBD1. Germline CDR1 reads SEHNR; CDR2 reads FQNEAQ (reference sequence). The trim removed 3 bases at V and 6 bases at J, leaving 6 bases unmatched. This CDR3 contains 14 residues. The CDR3 DNA follows: TGTGCCAGCAGCTTCGGACAGGGGTACGGCGAGCAGTACTTC. It yields the protein CASSFGQGYGEQYF.

This chain connects TRBV9 to TRBJ1-3; TRBD1 might be the D (5 bases). This CDR3 is 14 amino acids long. The germline V gene encodes CDR1 SGDLS and CDR2 YYNGEE. The V and J ends lost 7 bases and 0 bases respectively, with 11 bases between them. The CDR3 coding sequence is TGTGCCAGCCAGGGCGGGCCCTCTGGAAACACCATATATTTT. This codes for CASQGGPSGNTIYF.

This clonotype was counted only a few times. This chain uses TRBV7-2 with TRBJ2-1; weak D call: TRBD2 (5 bases). This CDR3 spans 14 amino acids. CDR1 and CDR2 from the germline V gene are SGHTA and FQGNSA. Trimming stripped 5 bases from V and 9 bases from J, with 17 bases between. For the CDR3, the DNA is TGTGCCAGCAGCCGTATCGCGGGTATTACTGAGCAGTTCTTC. Translated: CASSRIAGITEQFF.